This record looks at one T cell receptor beta chain sequence and its context. Its antigen is not identified. This specimen comes from a study of shared clonotypes between healthy human individuals. Study-level points and caveats: Naive CD4 clonotypes were shared across a handful of donors at 4% to 5%. Naive subsets generally had larger estimated richness than memory subsets. Relative to their counterparts shared across all four donors, non-shared clonotypes exhibited diminished generation probabilities.

Trimming took off 3 bases at V and 0 bases at J, with 11 bases between the two ends. Looked up from germline, CDR1 is MDHEN and CDR2 is SYDVKM. The CDR3 is 15 amino acids. Positively selected for CCR7, the CD45RO-negative cells used as naive CD8 cells excluded terminally differentiated effector memory CD45RA+ cells. Sequencing was at deep level. TCRdb keeps only in-frame clones here, not all; method: immunoSEQ multiplex PCR. The sample records about 590,000 clones, roughly 95% being singletons. Sequencing was performed on naive CD8+ T cells sorted from blood. J is TRBJ1-1 and V is TRBV28; D is ambiguous. The clonotype originates from a woman aged 30 to 39 in good health. CDR3 nucleotide sequence: TGTGCCAGCAGTTTGGAGGTAGGGATGAACACTGAAGCTTTCTTT. Protein product: CASSLEVGMNTEAFF.